This entry lists 26 T cell receptor beta chains sequenced from one sample in a study of blood T cell repertoires in COVID-19. Clones were read by immunoSEQ multiplex PCR, and TCRdb kept only the in-frame ones, dropping some. The sample holds roughly 250,000 clones, about 90% seen once. The sample consisted of peripheral blood. The receptors originated from a man aged 55 to 69 who had recovered from COVID-19.

J is TRBJ1-6 and V is TRBV30; TRBD1 matches at 7 bases. The germline gives CDR1 GTSNPN, CDR2 SVGIG (reference sequence). With 1 base clipped from V and 9 bases from J, the junction kept 6 bases outside the gene matches. The CDR3 sequence is 14 residues long. DNA of the CDR3: TGTGCCTGGAGTGCCGGGACAGTAGGTTCACCCCTCCACTTT. This gives the protein CAWSAGTVGSPLHF. Combining the CDR3 with reference TRBV30 and TRBJ1-6 gives the whole variable domain SQTIHQWPATLVQPVGSPLSLECTVEGTSNPNLYWYRQAAGRGLQLLFYSVGIGQISSEVPQNLSASRPQDRQFILSSKKLLLSDSGFYLCAWSAGTVGSPLHFGNGTRLTVT.

In this sample, this clone turned up once. This chain uses TRBV10-3 with TRBJ2-3; 7 bases agree with TRBD2. V trimming: 4 bases; J trimming: 4 bases; junction bases outside the gene matches: 5. Germline V gene sequence: CDR1 ENHRY, CDR2 SYGVKD. The CDR3 covers 14 residues. CDR3 sequence reads: CAISGGGKSDTQYF. In DNA form, the CDR3 reads TGTGCCATCAGTGGGGGGGGGAAATCAGATACGCAGTATTTT.

V and J are TRBV6-6 and TRBJ2-1; TRBD1 matches at 7 bases. V was clipped by 5 bases and J by 4 bases; unmatched bases: 2. CDR1 and CDR2 from the germline V gene are MNHNY and SVGAGI (reference sequence). The CDR3 has 13 amino acids. The CDR3 nucleotides read TGTGCCAGCAGTGGGGGACAGTACAATGAGCAGTTCTTC. It specifies CASSGGQYNEQFF.

The chain has TRBV27 and TRBJ1-5; D call uncertain. The germline gives CDR1 MNHEY, CDR2 SMNVEV (reference sequence). The CDR3 is 13 residues long. V was clipped by 0 bases and J by 7 bases, with 7 bases between them. The CDR3: CASSLSRSQPQHF. The CDR3 region has the DNA TGTGCCAGCAGTTTATCCAGGTCCCAGCCCCAGCATTTT.

The J gene is TRBJ2-4, the V gene TRBV5-5; 10 nucleotides line up with TRBD1. V trimming: 4 bases; J trimming: 4 bases; junction bases outside the gene matches: 5. There are 15 residues in the CDR3. CDR1 and CDR2 (germline): SGHKS, YYEKEE (reference sequence). The CDR3 DNA follows: TGTGCCAGCAGCGCCGGGACAGGGGTTAAAAACATTCAGTACTTC. Translation gives CASSAGTGVKNIQYF.

The chain couples TRBV19 to TRBJ1-5, with D possibly TRBD1 on 5 matching bases. V gave up 4 bases and J gave up 1 base, with 5 bases separating them. Looked up from germline, CDR1 is LNHDA and CDR2 is SQIVND (reference sequence). The CDR3 is made up of 13 amino acids. The CDR3 sequence: CASSTGSNQPQHF. The CDR3, as DNA: TGTGCCAGTAGTACAGGGAGCAATCAGCCCCAGCATTTT.

This chain joins TRBV29-1 and TRBJ1-3; D is possibly TRBD1 (6 bases). Deletions cut 5 bases from V and 3 bases from J, with 14 bases between. Per germline, CDR1 SQVTM and CDR2 ANQGSEA. The CDR3 extends over 14 amino acids. This chain's CDR3 is CSVTQGSYGNTIYF. CDR3 nucleotides: TGCAGCGTTACACAGGGTTCGTATGGAAACACCATATATTTT.

V and J are TRBV4-1 and TRBJ2-7; 7 nucleotides line up with TRBD2. This CDR3 region has 15 residues. Germline loops: CDR1 MGHRA, CDR2 YSYEKL. Germline trimming cut 4 bases from V and 2 bases from J; bases unmatched to any gene: 8. The CDR3 DNA reads as TGCGCCAGCAGCCCCGCCCGGGGGGTCGCCTACGAGCAGTACTTC. This sequence encodes CASSPARGVAYEQYF.

The chain joins TRBV6-1 to TRBJ2-1, with 8 bases lining up with TRBD2. Germline values: CDR1 MNHNS, CDR2 SASEGT. This CDR3 has 16 residues. V shed 2 bases and J 1 base; nucleotides not matched to a gene: 4. In nucleotides, the CDR3 is TGTGCCAGCAGTGAACCGGGGGGGAGATCCTACAATGAGCAGTTCTTC. It is translated as CASSEPGGRSYNEQFF.

The chain links TRBV14 to TRBJ1-5; 10 positions agree with TRBD1. This CDR3 region has 17 residues. V shed 3 bases and J 5 bases; nucleotides not matched to a gene: 10. The V gene's germline CDR1 is SGHDN and CDR2 FVKESK. The CDR3 region is CASSQPRDRGPYQPQHF. In DNA form, the CDR3 reads TGTGCCAGCAGCCAGCCCAGGGACAGGGGCCCTTATCAGCCCCAGCATTTT. The whole variable domain, remainder taken from reference TRBV14 and TRBJ1-5, is EAGVTQFPSHSVIEKGQTVTLRCDPISGHDNLYWYRRVMGKEIKFLLHFVKESKQDESGMPNNRFLAERTGGTYSTLKVQPAELEDSGVYFCASSQPRDRGPYQPQHFGDGTRLSIL.

This chain links TRBV5-1 with TRBJ2-1; D might be TRBD1 (5 bases). V was shortened by 2 bases and J by 6 bases, with 21 bases between the two germline ends. The CDR3 is 17 residues long. CDR1 and CDR2 (germline): SGHRS, YFSETQ. The DNA of the CDR3 is TGCGCCAGCAGCTTCCTCTGGGCAGGGAACCTTGGCAATGAGCAGTTCTTC. Translating gives CASSFLWAGNLGNEQFF.

The chain uses TRBV5-1 and TRBJ2-1, with D maybe TRBD2 (5 bases). This CDR3 has 14 amino acids. From germline, CDR1 is SGHRS and CDR2 YFSETQ. V lost 3 bases, J lost 5 bases, and 12 bases lay in between. The chain's CDR3 is CASSWGAFNNEQFF. CDR3 DNA sequence: TGCGCCAGCAGCTGGGGAGCTTTCAACAATGAGCAGTTCTTC.

This rearrangement joins TRBV3-1 (or the pseudogene TRBV3-2) to TRBJ2-2; 12 positions agree with TRBD2. V was pared by 6 bases and J by 7 bases, with 24 bases of the junction left unmatched. CDR1 is LGHDT and CDR2 is YNNKEL in the germline V gene (reference sequence). The CDR3 sequence is 21 residues long. This CDR3 is CASRLLPGQPTSGGLGGELFF. Written as DNA, the CDR3 is TGTGCCAGCAGACTACTGCCAGGACAGCCGACTAGCGGGGGCCTCGGCGGGGAGCTGTTTTTT.

The chain carries TRBV11-1 and TRBJ2-5, with 8 bases aligning to TRBD2. The trim removed 1 base at V and 4 bases at J, leaving 8 bases unmatched. Germline V gives CDR1 SGHAT, CDR2 FQDESV (reference sequence). This CDR3 is 16 amino acids long. In DNA form, the CDR3 reads TGTGCCAGCAGCTTAGGTCGCGGGGGGCCCGCAGAGACCCAGTACTTC. Amino acids: CASSLGRGGPAETQYF.

This chain connects TRBV4-1 to TRBJ2-7; tentatively, D is TRBD1 (6 bases). Germline V lookup: CDR1 MGHRA, CDR2 YSYEKL. There are 14 residues in the CDR3. V lost 5 bases, J lost 1 base, and 12 bases lay in between. CDR3 loop: CASSRADRSYEQYF. The CDR3 region has the DNA TGCGCCAGCAGCAGAGCGGACAGATCCTACGAGCAGTACTTC.

This clone occurred once. V usage is TRBV2 and J usage is TRBJ2-7; D may be TRBD1 (5 bases). In germline, CDR1 is SNHLY, CDR2 FYNNEI. The CDR3 extends over 13 amino acids. V lost 4 bases and J 1 base, leaving 8 bases between the germline ends. For the CDR3, the DNA is TGTGCCAGCAGTGTGACAGTTTCCTACGAGCAGTACTTC. It is translated as CASSVTVSYEQYF.

The chain combines TRBV25-1 with TRBJ1-1; maybe TRBD1 (6 bases). V dropped 6 bases and J dropped 0 bases, with 8 bases sitting between them. From germline, CDR1 is MGHDK and CDR2 SYGVNS. The CDR3 covers 13 residues. CDR3 DNA sequence: TGTGCCAGCAGGGGACAATTGAACACTGAAGCTTTCTTT. Its translation: CASRGQLNTEAFF.

In this sample, this clone turned up once. The rearrangement joins TRBV9 to TRBJ2-1, with 10 bases aligning to TRBD2. V dropped 4 bases and J dropped 0; count of bases not matched to a gene: 4. Germline-derived CDR1 and CDR2 are SGDLS and YYNGEE. The CDR3 extends over 16 amino acids. DNA for the CDR3: TGTGCCAGCAGCACACAGCGGGGGGGCTCCTACAATGAGCAGTTCTTC. It codes for CASSTQRGGSYNEQFF. Drawing the rest from reference TRBV9 and TRBJ2-1, the complete variable domain is DSGVTQTPKHLITATGQRVTLRCSPRSGDLSVYWYQQSLDQGLQFLIQYYNGEERAKGNILERFSAQQFPDLHSELNLSSLELGDSALYFCASSTQRGGSYNEQFFGPGTRLTVL.

The chain employs TRBV5-3 and TRBJ2-7; 9 bases match TRBD1. TRBV5-3 is classed as an ORF, of uncertain function. This CDR3 is 16 amino acids long. Unmatched junction bases numbered 5, after V lost 0 bases and J lost 1 base. The chain's CDR3 is CARSLVGDRASYEQYV. The DNA of the CDR3 is TGTGCCAGAAGCTTGGTCGGGGACAGGGCTTCCTACGAGCAGTACGTC.

This clone has only one observation. V gene TRBV15 combines with J gene TRBJ2-1, with TRBD1 matching over 7 bases. CDR3 length equals 14 residues. The germline CDR1 and CDR2 sequences are LNHNV and YYDKDF (reference sequence). V trimming: 5 bases; J trimming: 5 bases; junction bases outside the gene matches: 6. CDR3 nucleotides: TGTGCCACCAGCGACCGGGACAGCCACAATGAGCAGTTCTTC. Translating gives CATSDRDSHNEQFF.

The chain employs TRBV19 and TRBJ2-6, with D possibly being TRBD1 (6 bases). CDR1 is LNHDA, CDR2 SQIVND, per germline (reference sequence). Between the trimmed V and J ends, which lost 7 bases and 0 bases, there was a span of 10 bases. This CDR3 has 15 amino acids. The CDR3 protein is CASIPRGSGANVLTF. DNA for the CDR3: TGTGCCAGTATCCCCAGGGGCTCTGGGGCCAACGTCCTGACTTTC.

J is TRBJ1-3 and V is TRBV10-3; 11 bases are shared with TRBD1. CDR1 and CDR2 (germline): ENHRY, SYGVKD. V lost 6 bases to trimming and J lost 0 bases; unmatched junction nucleotides: 1. This CDR3 comprises 15 residues. For the CDR3, the DNA is TGTGCCATCAGGGGGACAGGGGGCTCTGGAAACACCATATATTTT. Its protein is CAIRGTGGSGNTIYF.

This chain uses TRBV7-9 with TRBJ1-1, with a possible D match to TRBD1 (5 bases). Germline assignment: CDR1 SEHNR and CDR2 FQNEAQ (reference sequence). V lost 7 bases to trimming and J lost 6 bases, with 24 bases between them. The CDR3 length is 16 residues. The chain's CDR3 is CASNIGGGRPGAEAFF. CDR3 DNA: TGTGCCAGCAATATAGGCGGGGGACGTCCGGGCGCTGAAGCTTTCTTT.

This clone came up once. V is TRBV2 and J is TRBJ2-3, with TRBD2 matching 14 bases. Germline V gives CDR1 SNHLY, CDR2 FYNNEI. CDR3 length: 18 residues. J was trimmed by 3 bases and V by 5 bases; bases with no gene match: 10. The CDR3 DNA follows: TGTGCCAGCAGTCGCACCACGTGGACTAGCGGGGGGACAGATACGCAGTATTTT. It yields the protein CASSRTTWTSGGTDTQYF.

This clone was counted a single time. The chain recombines TRBV11-2 with TRBJ2-1; 8 bases fit TRBD1. The CDR3 length is 16 residues. Trimming cost V 0 bases and J 4 bases; bases outside gene matches: 5. Germline lookup yields CDR1 SGHAT and CDR2 FQNNGV. CDR3: CASSLDSQGAYNEQFF. CDR3 in DNA: TGTGCCAGCAGCTTAGATTCGCAGGGGGCTTACAATGAGCAGTTCTTC.

The chain uses TRBV6-2 or TRBV6-3 and TRBJ1-5; maybe TRBD1 (6 bases). Trimming removed 4 bases from V and 6 bases from J, with 13 bases in between. This CDR3 is built from 14 residues. Germline lookup yields CDR1 MNHEY and CDR2 SVGEGT. The DNA for the CDR3 is TGTGCCAGCAGTTCTATTACAGGGCTTCAGCCCCAGCATTTT. This gives the protein CASSSITGLQPQHF.